This T cell receptor beta chain was recorded in a study of cytomegalovirus exposure and HLA in healthy donors. Study overall: According to later analysis, the same platform produced the roughly 120 validation and about 700 first-cohort repertoires. General study results and limits: The dataset shows that most TCR sequences were rare, while some public TCRs occurred in many donors. There were some 150 TCR beta chains listed as cytomegalovirus-associated. In vitro data verified a few CMV-associated chains as specific for CMV antigens.

Some clones are missing from TCRdb's copy, which holds only in-frame ones; the method was immunoSEQ multiplex PCR. The sample has around 130,000 clones, around 92% seen once. With respect to this clone: Its cognate antigen is unknown.

In germline, CDR1 is SNHLY, CDR2 FYNNEI. The V gene lost 8 bases and the J gene lost 2 bases, with 11 bases spanning the gap. This CDR3 has 13 amino acids. The clonotype was recovered from a man aged 30 to 45 in good health and CMV-seronegative. V gene TRBV2 combines with J gene TRBJ2-3; D not resolved. Sequences were obtained from PBMCs. In nucleotides, the CDR3 is TGTGCCAGCTTCCAGGAACACACAGATACGCAGTATTTT. It specifies CASFQEHTDTQYF.